Listed below are T cell receptor beta chains from one sample, sequenced in a study of blood T cells in healthy people across ages. TCRdb fed the 5' RACE reads into MiXCR, producing one record per CDR3 protein. The profile shows about 780,000 distinct CDR3 sequences, 20% to 30% of them singletons. In addition, the sample was reused for a study of T cells of mothers and their children.

Sequenced material: blood. The source is a boy younger than 18 in good health. Each CDR3 is given without its conserved first and last residue. Fields, in order: J gene, V gene, clone size, CDR3 protein. Expanded clones are given a class, and other clones once, few, many or no size at all.

j_gene: TRBJ2-5
v_gene: TRBV7-2
abundance: few
CDR3aa: ASSYSGNQETQY

j_gene: TRBJ2-1
v_gene: TRBV28
abundance: -
CDR3aa: ASSPRGLAGPLSSYNEQF

j_gene: TRBJ2-4
v_gene: TRBV28
abundance: few
CDR3aa: ASSFWTEGRDIQY

j_gene: TRBJ2-2
v_gene: TRBV20-1
abundance: few
CDR3aa: SARVSGGPNTGELF

j_gene: TRBJ1-4
v_gene: TRBV6-1
abundance: -
CDR3aa: ASSEGTATNEKLF

j_gene: TRBJ2-1
v_gene: TRBV9
abundance: few
CDR3aa: ASSVVQGARDEQF

j_gene: TRBJ2-1
v_gene: TRBV29-1
abundance: few
CDR3aa: SVEGGRSNEQF

j_gene: TRBJ2-1
v_gene: TRBV29-1
abundance: -
CDR3aa: SIRTGPVYNEQF

j_gene: TRBJ1-4
v_gene: TRBV20-1
abundance: few
CDR3aa: SARDMGVWDEKLF

j_gene: TRBJ2-7
v_gene: TRBV12-3/TRBV12-4
abundance: few
CDR3aa: ASSSLPDEQY

j_gene: TRBJ1-3
v_gene: TRBV13
abundance: -
CDR3aa: ASSLGRLHSGNTIY

j_gene: -
v_gene: TRBV7-2
abundance: few
CDR3aa: ASSLGAGGRLNEQF

j_gene: TRBJ2-4
v_gene: TRBV9
abundance: -
CDR3aa: ASSVGGIAGGDAKNIQY

j_gene: TRBJ1-4
v_gene: TRBV10-3
abundance: few
CDR3aa: AISDKGGEKLF

j_gene: TRBJ1-2
v_gene: TRBV4-2
abundance: few
CDR3aa: ASSPDRVGQDGYT

j_gene: TRBJ1-1
v_gene: TRBV7-9
abundance: few
CDR3aa: ASSLADRGTEAF